This T cell receptor (beta chain) was found in a study of cytomegalovirus exposure and HLA in healthy donors. Study results and limitations: With high specificity and sensitivity, the classifier reportedly diagnosed cytomegalovirus status. Sequencing depth roughly uniform across donors was assumed in presence/absence analyses. Most observed TCR sequences were rare, whereas some public TCRs were detected in many donors.

The table lists this clone with a count of one. The antigen is undetermined. Researchers ran the PCR with 60 Vbeta and 13 Jbeta primers. Only in-frame clones appear in the TCRdb table, and some are missing; sequencing was by immunoSEQ multiplex PCR. The sample has 150,000 to 200,000 clones; approximately 82% are singletons. Trimming stripped 0 bases from V and 2 bases from J, with 28 bases between. This CDR3 spans 21 amino acids. Germline V gene sequence: CDR1 ENHRY, CDR2 SYGVKD. This chain connects TRBV10-3 to TRBJ2-5; weak D call: TRBD2 (5 bases). Sequencing was done on a sample of PBMCs. The origin of this receptor is a woman between 40 and 55 years old in good health and CMV-seropositive. The CDR3 protein is CAISESNPEGYWSGEQETQYF. The DNA of the CDR3 is TGTGCCATCAGTGAGTCGAACCCTGAGGGTTATTGGAGCGGAGAACAAGAGACCCAGTACTTC.